This entry lists 30 T cell receptor beta chains sequenced from one sample in a study of naive and memory T cell subsets. Both TRBC1 and TRBC2 were covered by a beta constant-region primer of two equimolar oligonucleotides. Ligated cDNA was amplified by four rounds of PCR with nested alpha and beta constant-region primers and SP2. MiXCR, run by TCRdb on the UMI-ligation and nested PCR reads, gives a single entry per CDR3 protein. Among tens of thousands of distinct CDR3 sequences listed, around 9% were seen once. Sequenced: naive CD8+ T cells from blood. These receptors were collected from a human donor in good health.

This rearrangement joins TRBV7-6 to TRBJ2-3, with D tentatively TRBD2 (5 bases). Trimming took off 5 bases at V and 6 bases at J, with 15 bases between the two ends. Looked up from germline, CDR1 is SGHVS and CDR2 is FNYEAQ. The CDR3 contains 14 residues. Written as DNA, the CDR3 is TGTGCCAGCAGCCCGGACTGGTCCCCTGATACGCAGTATTTT. Its translation: CASSPDWSPDTQYF.

V gene TRBV6-2 or TRBV6-3 combines with J gene TRBJ2-1; the match to TRBD2 covers 10 bases. CDR3 length: 19 amino acids. V lost 5 bases and J lost 7; bases outside the gene matches: 20. CDR1 is MNHEY, CDR2 SVGEGT, per germline. The CDR3 spells CASSPDRFQLAGHGNEQFF. In DNA form, the CDR3 reads TGTGCCAGCAGTCCGGACCGATTCCAACTAGCGGGACATGGGAATGAGCAGTTCTTC.

This clonotype was detected ten times or more. This sequence joins TRBV29-1 and TRBJ2-7, with D uncertain. This CDR3 is 12 amino acids long. Germline V gene data show CDR1 as SQVTM and CDR2 as ANQGSEA. Trimming took off 6 bases at V and 3 bases at J, with 12 bases between the two ends. CDR3 amino acids: CSVLTERYEQYF. The CDR3 nucleotides read TGCAGCGTCTTAACTGAACGCTACGAGCAGTACTTC.

This clonotype was observed a few times. V gene TRBV2 combines with J gene TRBJ1-5, with TRBD1 matching 8 bases. V was clipped by 4 bases and J by 11 bases; unmatched bases: 7. Germline V gives CDR1 SNHLY, CDR2 FYNNEI. The CDR3 extends over 13 amino acids. CDR3 bases: TGTGCCAGCAGTGGACAGGGGACGGTAGCCCAGCATTTT. It yields the protein CASSGQGTVAQHF.

In this sample, this clonotype turned up many times. The J gene is TRBJ2-7, the V gene TRBV21-1; TRBD1 reflects the table's D call only, with no check against the DNA. TRBV21-1 constitutes a pseudogene. The CDR3 consists of 15 residues. In nucleotides, the CDR3 is TGTGCCAGCAGCAAGGGGGGAGCGACCCCCTACGAGCAGTACTTC. Translated, it gives CASSKGGATPYEQYF.

This clonotype has ten or more counts. The gene calls are TRBV4-1 and TRBJ2-5, with 15 bases that match TRBD2. Germline V gene sequence: CDR1 MGHRA, CDR2 YSYEKL. CDR3 length: 20 amino acids. J lost 4 bases, V lost 3 bases, and 15 bases had no gene match. The CDR3 sequence: CASSHPVGLAGGPSRETQYF. The CDR3 DNA sequence: TGCGCCAGCAGCCACCCCGTCGGACTAGCGGGAGGGCCGTCTAGAGAGACCCAGTACTTC.

The sample holds a few counts of this clonotype. The chain couples TRBV5-6 to TRBJ2-7; TRBD1 matches 10 bases. This CDR3 region has 14 residues. The germline gives CDR1 SGHDT, CDR2 YYEEEE. J lost 4 bases, V lost 4 bases, and 5 bases had no gene match. The CDR3 DNA reads as TGTGCCAGCAGCGGTCTGGACAGGGGGTACGAGCAGTACTTC. As protein: CASSGLDRGYEQYF.

This chain connects TRBV27 to TRBJ2-1; no clear D gene. V lost 3 bases and J 5 bases, leaving 11 bases between the germline ends. This CDR3 is built from 14 residues. CDR1 and CDR2 from the germline V gene are MNHEY and SMNVEV (reference sequence). Here the CDR3 reads CASSLLGFHNEQFF. CDR3 bases: TGTGCCAGCAGTTTGCTCGGGTTCCACAATGAGCAGTTCTTC.

The rearrangement links TRBV4-2 to TRBJ1-2; D ambiguous. CDR1 and CDR2 (germline): LGHNA, YNFKEQ. The germline V and J ends were trimmed by 4 bases and 0 bases, with 9 bases remaining between them. The CDR3 loop spans 14 amino acids. The CDR3 coding sequence is TGTGCCAGCAGCCCCGGAAAGACTAACTATGGCTACACCTTC. It codes for CASSPGKTNYGYTF.

This clonotype was counted at least ten times. The chain carries TRBV29-1 and TRBJ2-1; perhaps TRBD1 as D (6 bases). V was shortened by 0 bases and J by 11 bases, with 11 bases between the two germline ends. Germline V gives CDR1 SQVTM, CDR2 ANQGSEA. There are 12 residues in the CDR3. CDR3 protein: CSVEDSGVQQFF. The DNA for the CDR3 is TGCAGCGTTGAAGATTCAGGGGTGCAGCAGTTCTTC.

J is TRBJ2-3 and V is TRBV28; D uncertain. The V gene lost 10 bases and the J gene lost 8 bases, with 13 bases spanning the gap. The CDR3 has 11 residues. Germline CDR1 and CDR2: MDHEN and SYDVKM. CDR3 amino acids: CAIKRSGTQYF. CDR3 in DNA: TGTGCCATCAAACGATCGGGTACGCAGTATTTT.

This clonotype was observed at least ten times. CDR3 bases: TGTGCCAGCGGGGTGGGTCCGGGGGCCAACGTCCTGACTTTC. Translated: CASGVGPGANVLTF. This chain uses TRBV6-5 with TRBJ2-6; D remains ambiguous. The germline V and J ends were trimmed by 8 bases and 4 bases, with 12 bases remaining between them. The CDR3 length is 14 residues. Germline V gene lookup returns CDR1 MNHEY and CDR2 SVGAGI.

This clonotype was seen a handful of times. The CDR3 DNA reads TGTGCCACCGGGGATATTACACAAGAGACCCAGTACTTC. Its translation is CATGDITQETQYF. V gene TRBV6-5 combines with J gene TRBJ2-5, with D perhaps TRBD2 (5 bases). The CDR3 is 13 residues long. Germline CDR1 and CDR2: MNHEY and SVGAGI. Trimming left V 10 bases short and J 2 bases short, with 14 bases between.

In its sample, this clonotype was seen many times. V usage is TRBV2 and J usage is TRBJ1-1; D gene ambiguous. Germline assignment: CDR1 SNHLY and CDR2 FYNNEI. The CDR3 is made up of 14 amino acids. V was pared by 4 bases and J by 1 base, with 10 bases between. CDR3 in DNA: TGTGCCAGCAGTGTTCACCTCGAGAACACTGAAGCTTTCTTT. Protein: CASSVHLENTEAFF.

This clonotype showed up many times. This sequence joins TRBV29-1 and TRBJ2-1, with D perhaps TRBD1 (5 bases). Germline-derived CDR1 and CDR2 are SQVTM and ANQGSEA. This CDR3 has 14 amino acids. Trimming removed 8 bases from V and 4 bases from J, with 18 bases in between. The CDR3 loop is CSTQGAIRYNEQFF. In nucleotides, the CDR3 is TGCAGCACACAAGGGGCAATACGATACAATGAGCAGTTCTTC.

This clonotype appeared a few times. V gene TRBV25-1 combines with J gene TRBJ2-7; the D gene is possibly TRBD1 (6 bases). The length of the CDR3 is 14 residues. V was pared by 8 bases and J by 3 bases, with 17 bases between. Looked up from germline, CDR1 is MGHDK and CDR2 is SYGVNS. In DNA form, the CDR3 reads TGTGCCAGCGGGGCCCAGCCAGGGGTCTACGAGCAGTACTTC. Encoded protein: CASGAQPGVYEQYF.

The chain employs TRBV7-9 and TRBJ2-2; weak D call: TRBD2 (6 bases). Germline V CDR1 and CDR2: SEHNR, FQNEAQ (reference sequence). The CDR3 covers 14 residues. V shed 5 bases and J shed 5 bases, with 12 bases lying between them. As DNA, the CDR3 is TGTGCCAGCAGCCTGAGCGCGGGAACCGGGGAGCTGTTTTTT. It yields the protein CASSLSAGTGELFF.

The CDR3 bases are TGTGCCAGCAGCCAAGGGCCAGGGGGGAGGGAGACCCAGTACTTC. Protein sequence: CASSQGPGGRETQYF. The chain has TRBV3-1 and TRBJ2-5; D might be TRBD1 (7 bases). V shed 1 base and J shed 5 bases, with 14 bases lying between them. Germline V gene sequence: CDR1 LGHDT, CDR2 YNNKEL (reference sequence). The CDR3 runs to 15 residues.

At least ten counts were recorded for this clonotype. The chain recombines TRBV29-1 with TRBJ1-1; no clear D. Trimming cost V 7 bases and J 1 base, with 16 bases left between them. The CDR3 is made up of 14 amino acids. Germline V gene data show CDR1 as SQVTM and CDR2 as ANQGSEA. The CDR3 loop reads CSATTAPRNTEAFF. DNA for the CDR3: TGCAGCGCAACAACAGCCCCGAGGAACACTGAAGCTTTCTTT. Full variable domain (outside the CDR3, taken from reference TRBV29-1 and TRBJ1-1): SAVISQKPSRDICQRGTSLTIQCQVDSQVTMMFWYRQQPGQSLTLIATANQGSEATYESGFVIDKFPISRPNLTFSTLTVSNMSPEDSSIYLCSATTAPRNTEAFFGQGTRLTVV.

This clonotype has just a few counts. V is TRBV25-1 and J is TRBJ1-5; no clear D. Trimming took 4 bases from V and 4 from J, leaving 11 bases between them. Per germline, CDR1 MGHDK and CDR2 SYGVNS. The CDR3 runs 14 residues. As DNA, the CDR3 is TGTGCCAGCAGTGGAGGGTTGCTTAATCAGCCCCAGCATTTT. It specifies CASSGGLLNQPQHF.

This clonotype was picked up many times. The chain employs TRBV14 and TRBJ2-1, with 10 bases matching TRBD2. V trimming: 7 bases; J trimming: 5 bases; junction bases outside the gene matches: 5. Germline loops: CDR1 SGHDN, CDR2 FVKESK. The CDR3 runs 14 residues. The chain's CDR3 is CASKKREGDNEQFF. CDR3 in DNA: TGTGCCAGCAAGAAGCGGGAGGGGGACAATGAGCAGTTCTTC.

This clonotype was counted at least ten times. V usage is TRBV4-1 and J usage is TRBJ2-2, with D maybe TRBD1 (5 bases). Looked up from germline, CDR1 is MGHRA and CDR2 is YSYEKL. V was shortened by 8 bases and J by 2 bases, with 18 bases between the two germline ends. The CDR3 spans 16 residues. The CDR3 is CASGKGFRLNTGELFF. The DNA of the CDR3 is TGCGCCAGCGGTAAGGGGTTCAGGCTTAACACCGGGGAGCTGTTTTTT.

The chain recombines TRBV6-1 with TRBJ2-3, with 14 bases that match TRBD2. V lost 6 bases and J lost 5; bases outside the gene matches: 16. The CDR3 is 19 amino acids. Germline assignment: CDR1 MNHNS and CDR2 SASEGT. The CDR3 bases are TGTGCCAGCAGAAAAACCCTCCTGACTAGCGGGAGGGTGAAAGATACGCAGTATTTT. It specifies CASRKTLLTSGRVKDTQYF.

The V call is TRBV18, the J call TRBJ2-1; a weak D match, TRBD2 (5 bases). CDR1 and CDR2 from the germline V gene are KGHSH and LQKENI. The CDR3 totals 16 residues. Trimming stripped 3 bases from V and 0 bases from J, with 12 bases between. The CDR3 sequence is CASSPGVASSYNEQFF. The DNA for the CDR3 is TGTGCCAGCTCACCCGGCGTAGCGAGCTCCTACAATGAGCAGTTCTTC.

This clonotype has more than one count but fewer than ten. This chain links TRBV7-9 with TRBJ2-6; D might be TRBD2 (7 bases). The germline CDR1 and CDR2 sequences are SEHNR and FQNEAQ (reference sequence). This CDR3 is 20 amino acids long. The V end lost 1 base, the J end lost 4 bases, and 23 bases lay between the germline ends. DNA of the CDR3: TGTGCCAGCAGCTTAGTTGACTCGGGGGGCATGGGTTTCGGGGCCAACGTCCTGACTTTC. As protein: CASSLVDSGGMGFGANVLTF.

V usage is TRBV28 and J usage is TRBJ2-3; TRBD2 matches at 8 bases. Germline V lookup: CDR1 MDHEN, CDR2 SYDVKM. V lost 7 bases and J lost 3; bases outside the gene matches: 12. The CDR3 is 16 amino acids. This CDR3 is CASTVLSGGQTDTQYF. CDR3 coding DNA: TGTGCCAGCACCGTTCTATCGGGGGGGCAAACAGATACGCAGTATTTT.

This clonotype has a handful of counts. V gene TRBV28 combines with J gene TRBJ2-7; 7 bases fit TRBD1. The V and J ends lost 7 bases and 6 bases, in that order; junction bases with no gene match: 18. Germline V gene data show CDR1 as MDHEN and CDR2 as SYDVKM. There are 16 residues in the CDR3. Here the CDR3 reads CASTPNRDRELAEQYF. In nucleotides, the CDR3 is TGTGCCAGCACCCCCAATCGAGACAGGGAACTCGCCGAGCAGTACTTC.

This chain connects TRBV4-1 to TRBJ1-4; D perhaps matches TRBD1 (6 bases). Germline V lookup: CDR1 MGHRA, CDR2 YSYEKL. V shed 3 bases and J shed 0 bases, with 11 bases lying between them. The CDR3 length is 16 residues. The CDR3 DNA reads as TGCGCCAGCAGCCAGTCCAGGACAGCAACTAATGAAAAACTGTTTTTT. This codes for CASSQSRTATNEKLFF.

This clonotype was recorded at least ten times. The rearrangement joins TRBV5-4 to TRBJ2-6; D remains ambiguous. Trimming shortened V by 8 bases and J by 1 base, and 22 bases separated the two germline ends. This CDR3 comprises 18 residues. Germline V lookup: CDR1 SGHNT, CDR2 YYREEE (reference sequence). The CDR3 is CASPLKPGLNSGANVLTF. The CDR3 DNA sequence: TGTGCCAGTCCTCTTAAGCCAGGTCTTAATTCTGGGGCCAACGTCCTGACTTTC.

This clonotype was counted ten times or more. The chain joins TRBV25-1 to TRBJ2-5; D uncertain. The V end was cut by 1 base, the J end by 1 base, with 16 bases between. The CDR3 sequence is 17 residues long. CDR1 and CDR2 from the germline V gene are MGHDK and SYGVNS. The CDR3 nucleotides are TGTGCCAGCAGTGAATCTGGTGCAGCGATACTCCAAGAGACCCAGTACTTC. This translates into CASSESGAAILQETQYF.